This paragraph covers one T cell receptor beta chain sequence. Its antigen is as yet unknown. Generated by immunoSEQ multiplex PCR, the TCRdb table keeps only in-frame clones and is missing some. The profile covers about 8,300 clones, with over 65% appearing a single time and over 40% taken by the ten largest. This entry belongs to a study of OX40 agonist ivuxolimab in advanced cancers. About the research overall: Among those enrolled, mean age was approximately 60 years (range about 23 to 79) and about 82% were male.

Study results and limitations: Also showing low normalized T-cell clonal expansion were some of the nonresponders.

This sequence was found in an adult with an advanced solid tumor such as melanoma, head and neck, liver or kidney cancer. Source: CD4+ or CD8+ T cells sorted from blood, taken in a trial of the OX40 agonist ivuxolimab.

The CDR3: CSASTSSSYNEQFF. Here the CDR3 DNA reads TGCAGCGCATCGACATCCAGCTCCTACAATGAGCAGTTCTTC. This chain uses TRBV29-1 with TRBJ2-1, with unresolved D. V was clipped by 7 bases and J by 0 bases, with 13 bases between them. Germline CDR1 reads SQVTM; CDR2 reads ANQGSEA. There are 14 residues in the CDR3.